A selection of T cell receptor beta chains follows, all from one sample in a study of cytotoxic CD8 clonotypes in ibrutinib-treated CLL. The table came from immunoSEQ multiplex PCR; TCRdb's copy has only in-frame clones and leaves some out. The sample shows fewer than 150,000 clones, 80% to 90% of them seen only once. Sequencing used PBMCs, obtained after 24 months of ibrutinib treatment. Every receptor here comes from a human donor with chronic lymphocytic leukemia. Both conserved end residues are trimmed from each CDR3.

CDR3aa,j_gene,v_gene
ASSLVQVDGYT,TRBJ1-2,TRBV5-6
ASSHAQGTGEGYT,TRBJ1-2,TRBV7-9
ASSVDVGRVSEAF,TRBJ1-1,TRBV6-1
ASSSGTVAGNTIY,TRBJ1-3,TRBV6-5
ASSLQTSGSYNEQF,TRBJ2-1,TRBV27
ASSIRTSGGNTGELF,TRBJ2-2,TRBV19
ASSLQGTSGPYEQY,TRBJ2-7,TRBV28
ASSHVPYEQY,TRBJ2-7,TRBV7-2
ASSLDVGGYEQY,TRBJ2-7,TRBV7-7
ASTPGGINEQY,TRBJ2-7,TRBV28
ATSRVGPSSYEQY,TRBJ2-7,TRBV15
ACKSARGYNSPLH,TRBJ1-6,TRBV30
ASSFRNFWTGDYEQY,TRBJ2-7,TRBV11-3
ASSLGGASYEQY,TRBJ2-7,TRBV11-3
ASSLIQGYGEQY,TRBJ2-7,TRBV5-1
ASSRKTGGDQPQH,TRBJ1-5,TRBV23-1
ASSIWTGDHTEAF,TRBJ1-1,TRBV7-9